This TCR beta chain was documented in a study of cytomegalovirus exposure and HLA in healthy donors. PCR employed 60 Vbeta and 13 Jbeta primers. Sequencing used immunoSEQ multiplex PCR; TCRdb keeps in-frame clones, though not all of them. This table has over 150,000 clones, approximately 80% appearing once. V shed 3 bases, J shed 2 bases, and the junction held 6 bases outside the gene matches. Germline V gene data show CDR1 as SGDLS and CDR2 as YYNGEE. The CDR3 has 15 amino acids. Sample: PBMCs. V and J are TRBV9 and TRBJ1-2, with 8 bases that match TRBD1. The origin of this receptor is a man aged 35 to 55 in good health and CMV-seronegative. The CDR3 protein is CASSEGDRRNYGYTF. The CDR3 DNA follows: TGTGCCAGCAGCGAGGGGGACAGGAGAAACTATGGCTACACCTTC.